The TCR beta chain described here comes from a study of somatic mutations in cytotoxic T cells in rheumatoid arthritis. About the study: Each patient's diagnosis was followed right away by a blood draw (30 ml EDTA), before any treatment.

TCRdb's table, derived via immunoSEQ multiplex PCR, lists solely in-frame clones and lacks some. Counted here are 15,000 to 20,000 clones, roughly four fifths occurring once; the ten biggest clones make up over 15%. Purity of the CD4+ and CD8+ cells, isolated by positive magnetic bead selection, was checked by flow cytometry. Study-wide points: Over 20% of CD8+ cells belonged to the largest CD8+ clone in about an eighth of the roughly 65 patients. There was no significant difference in CD8+ T-cell clonality between rheumatoid arthritis patients and age-matched healthy controls.

As for this clone: The antigen is unknown.

The TCR comes from a woman aged 45-59 years with rheumatoid arthritis. Sequencing used CD8+ T cells sorted from blood.

The CDR3 region is CASSSGTGGGYTF. The CDR3 DNA reads TGTGCCAGTAGCTCCGGGACAGGGGGTGGCTACACCTTC. V gene TRBV27 combines with J gene TRBJ1-2, with 11 bases fitting TRBD1. Trimming at V came to 9 bases and at J to 7 bases, leaving 7 bases not matched to a gene. The germline V gene has CDR1 MNHEY and CDR2 SMNVEV (reference sequence). This CDR3 region has 13 residues.